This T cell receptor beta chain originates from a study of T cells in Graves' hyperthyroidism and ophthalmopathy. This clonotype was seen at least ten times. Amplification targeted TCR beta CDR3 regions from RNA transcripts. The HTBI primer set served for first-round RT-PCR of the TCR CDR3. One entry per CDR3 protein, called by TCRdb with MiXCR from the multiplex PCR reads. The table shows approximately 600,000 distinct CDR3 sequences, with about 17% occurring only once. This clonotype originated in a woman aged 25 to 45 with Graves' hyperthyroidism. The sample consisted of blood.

CDR3 amino acids: CASSSPILAVEQFF. CDR3 coding DNA: TGTGCCAGCAGCTCCCCCATACTAGCGGTAGAGCAGTTCTTC. The rearrangement joins TRBV5-6 to TRBJ2-1, with 8 bases aligning to TRBD2. This CDR3 is 14 amino acids long. CDR1 and CDR2 from the germline V gene are SGHDT and YYEEEE. Trimming cost V 3 bases and J 10 bases; bases outside gene matches: 9.